Below, 30 T cell receptor beta chains from the same sample are listed, as sequenced in a study of shared clonotypes between healthy human individuals. Clones were sequenced by immunoSEQ multiplex PCR, and TCRdb holds only the in-frame ones, with some missing. The sample yields about 800,000 clones, 96% seen once. It was CD45RO-negative cells, positively selected for CCR7, that made up naive CD8 cells, with terminally differentiated effector memory CD45RA+ cells excluded. The sample consisted of naive CD8+ T cells sorted from blood. These receptor sequences come from a young man in good health.

About this clone itself: The same CDR3 is also encoded by other DNA sequences in this sample. V usage is TRBV5-1 and J usage is TRBJ1-1, with D possibly matching TRBD1 (5 bases). With 0 bases removed from V and 6 bases from J, the gap between germline ends came to 9 bases. The germline CDR1 and CDR2 sequences are SGHRS and YFSETQ. This CDR3 spans 13 amino acids. Written as DNA, the CDR3 is TGCGCCAGCAGCTTGGCCCGGGGCGCTGAAGCTTTCTTT. Amino acid sequence: CASSLARGAEAFF.

This clone has only one observation. The V and J genes are TRBV5-4 and TRBJ2-5; D ambiguous. V was cut by 3 bases and J by 0 bases, with 9 bases left in between. Germline lookup yields CDR1 SGHNT and CDR2 YYREEE (reference sequence). The CDR3 length is 14 residues. The CDR3 DNA follows: TGTGCCAGCAGCTACGACAAGTACCAAGAGACCCAGTACTTC. Translation: CASSYDKYQETQYF.

V usage is TRBV25-1 and J usage is TRBJ2-2, with D possibly being TRBD2 (5 bases). V gave up 1 base and J gave up 5 bases, with 14 bases separating them. CDR1 and CDR2 (germline): MGHDK, SYGVNS. The CDR3 consists of 16 residues. The CDR3 reads CASSESGKEITGELFF. CDR3 in DNA: TGTGCCAGCAGTGAATCGGGGAAGGAAATTACCGGGGAGCTGTTTTTT.

The V gene is TRBV9, the J gene TRBJ2-1; 7 bases fit TRBD2. Trimming cost V 3 bases and J 8 bases; bases outside gene matches: 11. CDR1 is SGDLS, CDR2 YYNGEE, per germline. The CDR3 sequence is 15 residues long. The CDR3 DNA is TGTGCCAGCAGCGCTAGCGGCTCCCAGTGGGATGAGCAGTTCTTC. Its translation: CASSASGSQWDEQFF. Based on the CDR3 plus reference TRBV9 and TRBJ2-1, the full variable domain is DSGVTQTPKHLITATGQRVTLRCSPRSGDLSVYWYQQSLDQGLQFLIQYYNGEERAKGNILERFSAQQFPDLHSELNLSSLELGDSALYFCASSASGSQWDEQFFGPGTRLTVL.

As concerns this clone: The same CDR3 is also encoded by other DNA sequences in this sample. The chain recombines TRBV27 with TRBJ2-2; D may match TRBD1 or TRBD2 (5 bases each). The CDR3 has 15 amino acids. The V end lost 3 bases, the J end lost 6 bases, and 14 bases lay between the germline ends. The germline V gene encodes CDR1 MNHEY and CDR2 SMNVEV (reference sequence). CDR3 in DNA: TGTGCCAGCAGTTTGAGGGGAAGACCCGCCGGGGAGCTGTTTTTT. This translates into CASSLRGRPAGELFF.

This clone was recorded only once. This chain uses TRBV5-4 with TRBJ2-3, with no clear D. V was trimmed by 0 bases and J by 4 bases, leaving 9 bases between them. There are 14 residues in the CDR3. Germline V gives CDR1 SGHNT, CDR2 YYREEE (reference sequence). The CDR3: CASSLVEIADTQYF. The CDR3 bases are TGTGCCAGCAGCTTGGTCGAGATCGCAGATACGCAGTATTTT.

This clone was found once. The rearrangement links TRBV7-9 to TRBJ2-1; tentatively, D is TRBD1 (6 bases). Germline V gene sequence: CDR1 SEHNR, CDR2 FQNEAQ (reference sequence). V was pared by 5 bases and J by 7 bases, with 18 bases between. This CDR3 is 15 amino acids long. For the CDR3, the DNA is TGTGCCAGCAGCCCAGGGGCTTTTTTAAGTAATGAGCAGTTCTTC. Protein product: CASSPGAFLSNEQFF.

This clone was counted once. The V gene is TRBV4-1, the J gene TRBJ2-1; 10 bases fit TRBD2. The CDR3 has 19 residues. V was clipped by 3 bases and J by 9 bases; unmatched bases: 20. CDR1 MGHRA and CDR2 YSYEKL come from the germline V gene. CDR3 region: CASSHELAGFNFGGGEQFF. The CDR3 region has the DNA TGCGCCAGCAGCCACGAACTAGCGGGGTTCAACTTCGGCGGGGGTGAGCAGTTCTTC.

The V and J genes are TRBV4-1 and TRBJ2-1; 7 bases align to TRBD2. Germline CDR1 and CDR2: MGHRA and YSYEKL. This CDR3 has 15 amino acids. V lost 1 base to trimming and J lost 9 bases; unmatched junction nucleotides: 9. CDR3 loop: CASSQGPLSGPEQFF. The CDR3 DNA is TGCGCCAGCAGCCAAGGACCCCTTAGCGGGCCTGAGCAGTTCTTC.

The chain is built from TRBV5-4 and TRBJ1-2, with D unresolved. The germline CDR1 and CDR2 sequences are SGHNT and YYREEE (reference sequence). Between the trimmed V and J ends, which lost 2 bases and 4 bases, there was a span of 15 bases. This CDR3 region has 15 residues. The CDR3 DNA reads TGTGCCAGCAGCTTTGATCGCGACATCGGCTATGGCTACACCTTC. Translated, it gives CASSFDRDIGYGYTF.

The chain recombines TRBV5-1 with TRBJ2-1; TRBD1 matches at 8 bases. Trimming at V came to 0 bases and at J to 5 bases, leaving 4 bases not matched to a gene. CDR1 is SGHRS and CDR2 is YFSETQ in the germline V gene. The CDR3 spans 15 residues. CDR3 bases: TGCGCCAGCAGCTTGGACAGGGGGATGAACAATGAGCAGTTCTTC. Encoded protein: CASSLDRGMNNEQFF.

The V and J genes are TRBV5-6 and TRBJ2-1; 11 bases map to TRBD2. The trim removed 0 bases at V and 4 bases at J, leaving 3 bases unmatched. CDR3 length: 16 amino acids. From germline, CDR1 is SGHDT and CDR2 YYEEEE. This CDR3 reads CASSLGLAGPYNEQFF. Written as DNA, the CDR3 is TGTGCCAGCAGCTTGGGACTAGCGGGACCATACAATGAGCAGTTCTTC.

The chain employs TRBV29-1 and TRBJ2-1, with 14 bases identical to TRBD2. The CDR3 spans 17 residues. V shed 0 bases and J 4 bases; nucleotides not matched to a gene: 5. The germline CDR1 and CDR2 sequences are SQVTM and ANQGSEA. CDR3 nucleotide sequence: TGCAGCGTTGAAGATCCGCGGACTAGCGGGAGGTACAATGAGCAGTTCTTC. This translates into CSVEDPRTSGRYNEQFF.

This chain joins TRBV6-1 and TRBJ1-2; TRBD1 agrees at 9 bases. The V segment lost 6 bases and the J segment 8 bases; nucleotides outside the gene matches: 10. Germline assignment: CDR1 MNHNS and CDR2 SASEGT. The CDR3 sequence is 14 residues long. CDR3 bases: TGTGCCAGCAGAGAGTCCGACAGGGGGAAAGGCTACACCTTC. It codes for CASRESDRGKGYTF.

The CDR3 spells CASSVRGSYNEQFF. The DNA for the CDR3 is TGTGCCAGCAGCGTTAGGGGATCCTACAATGAGCAGTTCTTC. The V call is TRBV9, the J call TRBJ2-1; a weak D match, TRBD1 (5 bases). The CDR3 is made up of 14 amino acids. Germline-derived CDR1 and CDR2 are SGDLS and YYNGEE. V was clipped by 2 bases and J by 1 base, with 7 bases between them.

Comments on this clone: Distinct nucleotide sequences in the sample also encode this CDR3. The rearrangement links TRBV29-1 to TRBJ1-1; D gene unclear. The CDR3 covers 13 residues. The germline CDR1 and CDR2 sequences are SQVTM and ANQGSEA. V lost 0 bases to trimming and J lost 1 base, with 6 bases between them. Here the CDR3 reads CSVEDLGNTEAFF. The CDR3, as DNA: TGCAGCGTTGAAGATCTCGGGAACACTGAAGCTTTCTTT. Looking up the rest from reference TRBV29-1 and TRBJ1-1 gives the full variable domain: SAVISQKPSRDICQRGTSLTIQCQVDSQVTMMFWYRQQPGQSLTLIATANQGSEATYESGFVIDKFPISRPNLTFSTLTVSNMSPEDSSIYLCSVEDLGNTEAFFGQGTRLTVV.

The chain uses TRBV14 and TRBJ2-1; 8 bases are shared with TRBD2. Germline CDR1 SGHDN, CDR2 FVKESK. The CDR3 extends over 17 amino acids. Germline trimming cut 2 bases from V and 6 bases from J; bases unmatched to any gene: 12. The CDR3 DNA follows: TGTGCCAGCAGCCAAAGATGGGCGGGAGGAACGAGCAATGAGCAGTTCTTC. Amino acid sequence: CASSQRWAGGTSNEQFF.

Worth noting for this clone: Other DNA sequences of this sample code for an identical CDR3. J is TRBJ2-7 and V is TRBV18; 7 bases map to TRBD1. After removal of 6 bases from V and 2 bases from J, the junction contained 4 bases not matched to a gene. This CDR3 spans 13 amino acids. Germline V CDR1 and CDR2: KGHSH, LQKENI. The CDR3 DNA reads TGTGCCAGCTCCCCAGGGGGTACCTACGAGCAGTACTTC. This codes for CASSPGGTYEQYF. Combining the CDR3 with reference TRBV18 and TRBJ2-7 gives the whole variable domain NAGVMQNPRHLVRRRGQEARLRCSPMKGHSHVYWYRQLPEEGLKFMVYLQKENIIDESGMPKERFSAEFPKEGPSILRIQQVVRGDSAAYFCASSPGGTYEQYFGPGTRLTVT.

Points on this clone: Other DNA sequences within the sample encode an identical CDR3. The chain recombines TRBV6-5 with TRBJ2-7; 11 bases map to TRBD2. From germline, CDR1 is MNHEY and CDR2 SVGAGI. The CDR3 runs 15 residues. Trimming cost V 2 bases and J 0 bases; bases outside gene matches: 0. CDR3 loop: CASSYGTSGSYEQYF. The CDR3 coding sequence is TGTGCCAGCAGTTACGGGACTAGCGGCTCCTACGAGCAGTACTTC.

The chain combines TRBV10-2 with TRBJ2-7; TRBD2 matches 11 bases. This CDR3 spans 13 amino acids. With 8 bases clipped from V and 7 bases from J, the junction kept 7 bases outside the gene matches. Germline CDR1 is WSHSY and CDR2 is SAAADI. The CDR3 spells CASGVGLAGEQYF. The CDR3 DNA reads TGCGCCAGCGGAGTAGGACTAGCGGGTGAGCAGTACTTC.

The chain uses TRBV11-3 and TRBJ2-7, with a tentative D call TRBD1 (5 bases). V was cut by 3 bases and J by 3 bases, with 9 bases left in between. Germline assignment: CDR1 SGHNT and CDR2 YENEEA. This CDR3 spans 13 amino acids. CDR3 sequence (DNA): TGTGCCAGCAGCTTTGGACACGGCTACGAGCAGTACTTC. This codes for CASSFGHGYEQYF.

The V and J genes are TRBV6-6 and TRBJ2-3; D call uncertain. The length of the CDR3 is 10 residues. V was cut by 7 bases and J by 3 bases, with 2 bases left in between. Germline V gene lookup returns CDR1 MNHNY and CDR2 SVGAGI (reference sequence). The CDR3 loop is CASKTDTQYF. The CDR3 bases are TGTGCCAGCAAAACAGATACGCAGTATTTT.

V is TRBV10-1 and J is TRBJ2-7; TRBD1 matches at 8 bases. The CDR3 loop spans 14 amino acids. Germline CDR1 WNHNN, CDR2 SYGVQD (reference sequence). J gave up 6 bases and V 6 bases, and 10 bases lay outside the gene matches. The CDR3 DNA reads TGCGCCAGCAGCGAGACAGGGGACCCCATCGAGCAGTACTTC. Translated: CASSETGDPIEQYF.

V usage is TRBV7-6 and J usage is TRBJ2-7; 9 bases align to TRBD2. This CDR3 spans 14 amino acids. With 5 bases clipped from V and 5 bases from J, the junction kept 7 bases outside the gene matches. Germline-derived CDR1 and CDR2 are SGHVS and FNYEAQ. The chain's CDR3 is CASSLIAGANEQYF. Written as DNA, the CDR3 is TGTGCCAGCAGCCTGATAGCGGGAGCCAACGAGCAGTACTTC. Full variable domain (remainder filled in from reference TRBV7-6 and TRBJ2-7): GAGVSQSPRYKVTKRGQDVALRCDPISGHVSLYWYRQALGQGPEFLTYFNYEAQQDKSGLPNDRFSAERPEGSISTLTIQRTEQRDSAMYRCASSLIAGANEQYFGPGTRLTVT.

This CDR3 reads CASSEFDEGYNEQFF. CDR3 sequence (DNA): TGTGCCAGCAGTGAATTCGATGAGGGCTACAATGAGCAGTTCTTC. V usage is TRBV25-1 and J usage is TRBJ2-1, with D tentatively TRBD2 (5 bases). Trimming cost V 1 base and J 3 bases, with 10 bases left between them. The CDR3 has 15 residues. CDR1 and CDR2 from the germline V gene are MGHDK and SYGVNS.

J is TRBJ2-1 and V is TRBV6-4; 10 nucleotides line up with TRBD2. V shed 8 bases, J shed 0 bases, and the junction held 4 bases outside the gene matches. CDR1 is MRHNA, CDR2 SNTAGT, per germline. The CDR3 consists of 15 residues. In nucleotides, the CDR3 is TGTGCCAGCCGGACTAGCGGCAGCTCCTACAATGAGCAGTTCTTC. It specifies CASRTSGSSYNEQFF.

This clone was seen just once. This rearrangement joins TRBV18 to TRBJ2-1; TRBD2 is a possible D gene (5 bases). CDR3 size: 16 residues. V gave up 2 bases and J gave up 2 bases, with 13 bases separating them. The V gene's germline CDR1 is KGHSH and CDR2 LQKENI. Here the CDR3 reads CASSPRWRPPYNEQFF. CDR3 in DNA: TGTGCCAGCTCACCAAGATGGAGGCCCCCCTACAATGAGCAGTTCTTC.

The CDR3 nucleotides read TGTGCCAGCAGCTTCGGAGGCGTTAGCTCCTACAATGAGCAGTTCTTC. This translates into CASSFGGVSSYNEQFF. The V and J genes are TRBV13 and TRBJ2-1, with D possibly matching TRBD2 (5 bases). The germline V and J ends were trimmed by 3 bases and 0 bases, with 12 bases remaining between them. The CDR3 consists of 16 residues. Per the germline V gene, CDR1 is PRHDT and CDR2 is FYEKMQ (reference sequence). Full variable domain (missing parts from reference TRBV13 and TRBJ2-1): AAGVIQSPRHLIKEKRETATLKCYPIPRHDTVYWYQQGPGQDPQFLISFYEKMQSDKGSIPDRFSAQQFSDYHSELNMSSLELGDSALYFCASSFGGVSSYNEQFFGPGTRLTVL.

The genes are TRBV18 and TRBJ2-5, with D perhaps TRBD1 or TRBD2 (5 bases each). This CDR3 has 15 amino acids. The V gene's germline CDR1 is KGHSH and CDR2 LQKENI. V was clipped by 2 bases and J by 1 base, with 11 bases between them. For the CDR3, the DNA is TGTGCCAGCTCACCAGGGACCGTGGTCCAAGAGACCCAGTACTTC. It specifies CASSPGTVVQETQYF. Drawing the rest from reference TRBV18 and TRBJ2-5, the complete variable domain is NAGVMQNPRHLVRRRGQEARLRCSPMKGHSHVYWYRQLPEEGLKFMVYLQKENIIDESGMPKERFSAEFPKEGPSILRIQQVVRGDSAAYFCASSPGTVVQETQYFGPGTRLLVL.

The chain has TRBV25-1 and TRBJ2-7; 7 nucleotides agree with TRBD2. Germline-derived CDR1 and CDR2 are MGHDK and SYGVNS. Trimming removed 3 bases from V and 2 bases from J; junction bases left unmatched: 10. The CDR3 contains 16 residues. The CDR3 spells CASSDLGGTTPYEQYF. CDR3 in DNA: TGTGCCAGCAGTGACCTGGGGGGGACGACACCCTACGAGCAGTACTTC.